This T cell receptor beta chain was sequenced in a study of CXCR3-negative and CXCR3-positive naive CD8 T cells. Points from the study as a whole: Against CXCR3-negative naive cells, CXCR3-positive naive cells showed more hydrophobic TRB CDR3s. The study found that naive CXCR3-negative and CXCR3-positive cells shared TRBV-TRBJ usage, while memory cells differed. Comparably high diversity marked both naive subsets, whereas memory CD8+ cells had much lower diversity. Naive subsets expressed similar surface CD5; TRB CDR3 features served to infer TCR strength.

There are 16 residues in the CDR3. A CD45RO-CCR7+CD27+CD95- phenotype identified naive CD8+ T cells. The libraries of TRB cDNA were prepared using 5' RACE with UMI labels. TCRdb re-called the 5' RACE reads and catalogs CDR3 proteins one per entry, DNA excluded. This table holds 150,000 to 160,000 distinct CDR3 sequences. Turning to this clonotype: Its antigen is not known.

The chain recombines TRBV12-3 or TRBV12-4 with TRBJ1-2; TCRdb's D call, TRBD1, is unchecked because there is no DNA. The sequence was collected from a human donor in good health. Some clones in this sample may be carry-over from other donors' samples. Sequencing was performed on naive CXCR3+ CD8+ T cells from blood. Subset specified: CD45RO-CCR7+CD27+CD95- naive CD8+ T cells expressing CXCR3 (TNR3+). The CDR3 loop is CASSRTGGASRDGYTF.